The 10 T cell receptor beta chains reported below all come from one sample, sequenced in a study of CD8+CD57+ T cells in acquired aplastic anemia. Profiling that covered TCR beta VDJ and CDR3 relied on genomic DNA as its template. TCRdb independently ran MiXCR on the reads; one entry per CDR3 protein. Counted here are 450,000 to 600,000 distinct CDR3 sequences, 25% to 40% occurring once; the ten biggest clones make up 0.75% to 0.95%. The authors sequenced patients whose flow cytometry had shown CD8+CD57+ cell expansion. The sequenced sample consisted of sorted CD4+, CD8+, or CD8+CD57+ T cells (not recorded which) from PBMCs. Every receptor here comes from a human donor with aplastic anemia.

This clonotype was found many times. J is TRBJ1-6 and V is TRBV5-1; no clear D gene. This CDR3 comprises 14 residues. Germline V gene sequence: CDR1 SGHRS, CDR2 YFSETQ. Trimming shortened V by 4 bases and J by 7 bases, and 12 bases separated the two germline ends. The CDR3 is CASSEGIQNSPLHF. CDR3 bases: TGCGCCAGCAGCGAAGGTATACAGAATTCACCCCTCCACTTT.

This clonotype was counted at least ten times. The rearrangement links TRBV12-3 or TRBV12-4 to TRBJ1-1, with D perhaps TRBD1 (5 bases). There are 14 residues in the CDR3. V lost 5 bases and J 1 base, leaving 11 bases between the germline ends. This chain's CDR3 is CASSPPGGNTEAFF. The CDR3 region has the DNA TGTGCCAGCAGTCCACCTGGGGGGAACACTGAAGCTTTCTTT.

This sequence joins TRBV5-6 and TRBJ2-1, with 8 bases matching TRBD1. The ends lost 0 bases at V and 6 bases at J; junction bases unmatched: 8. Germline V CDR1 and CDR2: SGHDT, YYEEEE. This CDR3 is 16 amino acids long. CDR3 nucleotide sequence: TGTGCCAGCAGCTTGGCCCTAGGACAGGGTGGCAATGAGCAGTTCTTC. Its protein product is CASSLALGQGGNEQFF.

This clonotype was observed many times. This chain connects TRBV5-1 to TRBJ2-5, with 8 nucleotides matching TRBD2. Germline V gene lookup returns CDR1 SGHRS and CDR2 YFSETQ. The trim removed 3 bases at V and 4 bases at J, leaving 11 bases unmatched. CDR3 length: 16 residues. The CDR3 loop is CASSSIIAGSGETQYF. CDR3 DNA: TGCGCCAGCAGCTCGATTATAGCGGGATCGGGAGAGACCCAGTACTTC.

This clonotype was detected ten times or more. The V and J genes are TRBV10-3 and TRBJ2-7, with TRBD1 identical over 9 bases. This CDR3 contains 15 residues. The V and J ends lost 7 bases and 5 bases, in that order; junction bases with no gene match: 12. Germline loops: CDR1 ENHRY, CDR2 SYGVKD. The CDR3: CAITPAGTGQNEQYF. The CDR3 DNA is TGTGCCATCACCCCCGCCGGGACAGGGCAAAACGAGCAGTACTTC.

The V gene is TRBV3-1, the J gene TRBJ1-2; D is ambiguous. The CDR3 totals 14 residues. Germline CDR1 LGHDT, CDR2 YNNKEL (reference sequence). With 3 bases removed from V and 7 bases from J, the gap between germline ends came to 15 bases. CDR3 amino acids: CASSQKAGMSGYTF. In DNA form, the CDR3 reads TGTGCCAGCAGCCAGAAAGCGGGGATGAGTGGCTACACCTTC.

This clonotype was found many times. The V gene is TRBV19, the J gene TRBJ1-5; no definite D call. V was clipped by 1 base and J by 0 bases, with 7 bases between them. The germline gives CDR1 LNHDA, CDR2 SQIVND (reference sequence). CDR3 length: 15 residues. CDR3 nucleotides: TGTGCCAGTAGTATAGTACACAATAGCAATCAGCCCCAGCATTTT. This translates into CASSIVHNSNQPQHF.

This chain connects TRBV6-2 or TRBV6-3 to TRBJ2-5; D assignment may be TRBD1 or TRBD2 (5 bases each). With 8 bases removed from V and 6 bases from J, the gap between germline ends came to 10 bases. This CDR3 spans 11 amino acids. Per germline, CDR1 MNHEY and CDR2 SVGEGT. As DNA, the CDR3 is TGTGCCAGCGATGAGGGGCAGACCCAGTACTTC. This gives the protein CASDEGQTQYF.

V is TRBV29-1 and J is TRBJ2-7, with a weak D call TRBD1 (6 bases). The CDR3 length is 15 residues. Trimming removed 3 bases from V and 9 bases from J, with 24 bases in between. CDR1 is SQVTM and CDR2 is ANQGSEA in the germline V gene. CDR3 bases: TGCAGCGTTGAGGGGGCGGACGGAGCCTACGACGGGCAGTACTTC. The encoded protein is CSVEGADGAYDGQYF.

This clonotype came up many times. J is TRBJ1-5 and V is TRBV7-9; 7 nucleotides match TRBD1. The V gene's germline CDR1 is SEHNR and CDR2 FQNEAQ (reference sequence). The CDR3 spans 13 residues. V shed 5 bases and J 6 bases; nucleotides not matched to a gene: 4. DNA of the CDR3: TGTGCCAGCAGCCAGACAGGGATTCAGCCCCAGCATTTT. It yields the protein CASSQTGIQPQHF.